This T cell receptor beta chain is from a study of T cells in Graves' hyperthyroidism and ophthalmopathy. General study findings and limits: The blood repertoire included most of the expanded thyroid clonotypes above 0.001.

This clonotype was seen ten or more times. Its cognate antigen is unknown. RNA transcripts yielded amplified TCR beta CDR3 regions. The HTBI primer set was used in a first-round RT-PCR of the TCR CDR3. In TCRdb, the multiplex PCR reads were re-called with MiXCR into one record per CDR3 protein. Of about 380,000 distinct CDR3 sequences listed, 11% to 15% are singletons. CDR1 SGHTA and CDR2 FQGNSA come from the germline V gene. This CDR3 contains 14 residues. The germline V and J ends were trimmed by 5 bases and 0 bases, with 9 bases remaining between them. Pregnant or lactating patients were excluded, as were those with uncontrolled infection or other autoimmune disease.

The specimen sequenced was blood. The gene calls are TRBV7-2 and TRBJ2-3; tentative D call: TRBD2 (5 bases). The receptor's source is a woman aged 55-70 years with Graves' hyperthyroidism. The CDR3 DNA sequence: TGTGCCAGCAGCACAACTAGAAGCACAGATACGCAGTATTTT. As protein: CASSTTRSTDTQYF.